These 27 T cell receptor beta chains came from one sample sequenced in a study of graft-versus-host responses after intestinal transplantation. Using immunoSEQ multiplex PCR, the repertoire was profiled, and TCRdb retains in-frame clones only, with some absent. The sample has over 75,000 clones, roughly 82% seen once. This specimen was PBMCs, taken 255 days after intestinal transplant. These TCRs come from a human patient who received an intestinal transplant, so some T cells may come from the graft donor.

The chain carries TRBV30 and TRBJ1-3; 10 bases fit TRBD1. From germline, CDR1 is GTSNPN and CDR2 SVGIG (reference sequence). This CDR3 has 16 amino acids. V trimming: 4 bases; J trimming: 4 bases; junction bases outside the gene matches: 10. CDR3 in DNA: TGTGCCTGGATTCAAAAGGACAGGGGGTCCGGAAACACCATATATTTT. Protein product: CAWIQKDRGSGNTIYF.

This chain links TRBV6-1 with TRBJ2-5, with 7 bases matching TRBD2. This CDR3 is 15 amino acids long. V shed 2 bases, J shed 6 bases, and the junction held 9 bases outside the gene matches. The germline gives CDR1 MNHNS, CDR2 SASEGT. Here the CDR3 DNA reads TGTGCCAGCAGTGAACTATGGGCGGGACTACAGACCCAGTACTTC. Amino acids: CASSELWAGLQTQYF.

DNA for the CDR3: TGTGCCAGCAGTGACTCGGGGACGGGTGAGCAGTTCTTC. It translates to CASSDSGTGEQFF. This chain links TRBV6-4 with TRBJ2-1, with D perhaps matching TRBD1 or TRBD2 (5 bases each). The V gene lost 0 bases and the J gene lost 9 bases, with 9 bases spanning the gap. From germline, CDR1 is MRHNA and CDR2 SNTAGT. The CDR3 loop spans 13 amino acids.

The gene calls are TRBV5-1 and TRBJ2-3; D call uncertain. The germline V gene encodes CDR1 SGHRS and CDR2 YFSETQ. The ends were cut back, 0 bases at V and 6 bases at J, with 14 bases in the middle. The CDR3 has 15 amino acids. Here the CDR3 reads CASSLAAPQGDTQYF. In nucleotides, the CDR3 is TGCGCCAGCAGCTTGGCCGCCCCCCAAGGCGATACGCAGTATTTT. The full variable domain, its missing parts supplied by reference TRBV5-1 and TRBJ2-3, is KAGVTQTPRYLIKTRGQQVTLSCSPISGHRSVSWYQQTPGQGLQFLFEYFSETQRNKGNFPGRFSGRQFSNSRSEMNVSTLELGDSALYLCASSLAAPQGDTQYFGPGTRLTVL.

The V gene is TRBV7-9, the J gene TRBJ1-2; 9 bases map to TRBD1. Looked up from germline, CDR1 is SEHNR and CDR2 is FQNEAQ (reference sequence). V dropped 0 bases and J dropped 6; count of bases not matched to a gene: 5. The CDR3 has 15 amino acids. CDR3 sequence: CASSLAQGTGNGYTF. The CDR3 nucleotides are TGTGCCAGCAGCTTAGCCCAAGGGACAGGGAATGGCTACACCTTC.

The CDR3 DNA reads TGTGCCATCAGCCAACCGGGACAGGGTTACAATGAGCAGTTCTTC. Translated, it gives CAISQPGQGYNEQFF. This rearrangement joins TRBV10-3 to TRBJ2-1, with 9 bases identical to TRBD1. The germline gives CDR1 ENHRY, CDR2 SYGVKD. V was pared by 6 bases and J by 4 bases, with 7 bases of the junction left unmatched. CDR3 length: 15 amino acids.

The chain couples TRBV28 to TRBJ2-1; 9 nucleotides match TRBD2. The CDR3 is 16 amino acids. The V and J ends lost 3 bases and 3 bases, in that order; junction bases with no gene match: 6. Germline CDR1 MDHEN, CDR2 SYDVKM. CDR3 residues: CASSFSGSSRYNEQFF. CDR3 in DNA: TGTGCCAGCAGTTTTAGCGGGAGTAGCCGCTACAATGAGCAGTTCTTC.

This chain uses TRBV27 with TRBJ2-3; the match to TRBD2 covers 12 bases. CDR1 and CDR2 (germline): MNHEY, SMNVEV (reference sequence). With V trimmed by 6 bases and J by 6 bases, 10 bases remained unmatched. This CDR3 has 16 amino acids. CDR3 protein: CASSKTSGRSFDTQYF. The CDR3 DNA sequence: TGTGCCAGCAGCAAGACTAGCGGGAGAAGTTTTGATACGCAGTATTTT.

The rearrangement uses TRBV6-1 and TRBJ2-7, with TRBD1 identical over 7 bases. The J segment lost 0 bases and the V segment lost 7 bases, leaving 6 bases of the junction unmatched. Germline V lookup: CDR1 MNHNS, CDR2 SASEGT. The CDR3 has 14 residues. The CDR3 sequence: CASTPDRLSYEQYF. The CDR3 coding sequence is TGTGCCAGCACCCCGGACAGGCTCTCCTACGAGCAGTACTTC.

CDR3 DNA sequence: TGTGCCAGCAGCGTAGATGTCGGCGAGCAGTACTTC. This gives the protein CASSVDVGEQYF. The genes are TRBV9 and TRBJ2-7; D is ambiguous. This CDR3 contains 12 residues. Trimming took off 0 bases at V and 6 bases at J, with 7 bases between the two ends. Per the germline V gene, CDR1 is SGDLS and CDR2 is YYNGEE.

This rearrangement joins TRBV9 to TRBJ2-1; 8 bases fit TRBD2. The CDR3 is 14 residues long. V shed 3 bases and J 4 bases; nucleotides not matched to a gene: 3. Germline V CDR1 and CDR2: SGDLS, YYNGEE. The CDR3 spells CASSGGGLYNEQFF. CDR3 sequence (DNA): TGTGCCAGCAGCGGCGGGGGGCTTTACAATGAGCAGTTCTTC.

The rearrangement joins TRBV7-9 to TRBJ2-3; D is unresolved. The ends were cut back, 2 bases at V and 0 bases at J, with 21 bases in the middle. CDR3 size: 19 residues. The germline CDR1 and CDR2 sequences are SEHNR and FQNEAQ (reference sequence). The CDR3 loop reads CASSLSPLGYPKSTDTQYF. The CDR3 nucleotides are TGTGCCAGCAGCTTATCTCCCTTGGGGTATCCCAAAAGCACAGATACGCAGTATTTT.

The CDR3 nucleotides are TGTGCCAGCAGTCGTCTGGGGGGCGGGACAGATACGCAGTATTTT. It is translated as CASSRLGGGTDTQYF. The chain joins TRBV6-5 to TRBJ2-3; either TRBD1 or TRBD2 may supply D (6 bases each). Germline loops: CDR1 MNHEY, CDR2 SVGAGI. CDR3 length: 15 residues. V lost 5 bases, J lost 3 bases, and 15 bases lay in between.

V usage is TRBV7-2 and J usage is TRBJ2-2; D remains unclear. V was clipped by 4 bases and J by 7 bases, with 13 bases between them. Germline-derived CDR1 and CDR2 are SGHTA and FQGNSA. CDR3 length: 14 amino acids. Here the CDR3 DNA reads TGTGCCAGCAGCTCTTTGGGATCGGTCGGGGAGCTGTTTTTT. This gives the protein CASSSLGSVGELFF.

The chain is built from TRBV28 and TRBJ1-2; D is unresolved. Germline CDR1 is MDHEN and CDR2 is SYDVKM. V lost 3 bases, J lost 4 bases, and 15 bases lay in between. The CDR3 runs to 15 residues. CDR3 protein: CASSFVARRSYGYTF. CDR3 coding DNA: TGTGCCAGCAGTTTTGTCGCCAGGAGGTCCTATGGCTACACCTTC.

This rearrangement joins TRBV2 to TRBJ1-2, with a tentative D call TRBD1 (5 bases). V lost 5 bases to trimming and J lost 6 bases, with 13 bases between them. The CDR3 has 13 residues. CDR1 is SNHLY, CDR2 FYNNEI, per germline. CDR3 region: CASSLTSRDGYTF. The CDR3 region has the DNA TGTGCCAGCAGTCTGACGAGCAGGGATGGCTACACCTTC. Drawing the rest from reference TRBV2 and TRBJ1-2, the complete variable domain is EPEVTQTPSHQVTQMGQEVILRCVPISNHLYFYWYRQILGQKVEFLVSFYNNEISEKSEIFDDQFSVERPDGSNFTLKIRSTKLEDSAMYFCASSLTSRDGYTFGSGTRLTVV.

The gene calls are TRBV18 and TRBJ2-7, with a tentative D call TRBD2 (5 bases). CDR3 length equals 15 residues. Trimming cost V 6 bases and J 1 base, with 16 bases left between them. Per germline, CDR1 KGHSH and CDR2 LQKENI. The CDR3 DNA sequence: TGTGCCAGCTCGCCCTTTACGGGGAGTTCCTACGAGCAGTACTTC. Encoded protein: CASSPFTGSSYEQYF.

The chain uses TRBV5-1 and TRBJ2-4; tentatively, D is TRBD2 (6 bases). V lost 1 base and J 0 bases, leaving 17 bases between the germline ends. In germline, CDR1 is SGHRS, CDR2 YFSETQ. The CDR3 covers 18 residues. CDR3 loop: CASSLMRAGPLAKNIQYF. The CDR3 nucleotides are TGCGCCAGCAGCTTGATGCGGGCGGGACCTCTAGCCAAAAACATTCAGTACTTC.

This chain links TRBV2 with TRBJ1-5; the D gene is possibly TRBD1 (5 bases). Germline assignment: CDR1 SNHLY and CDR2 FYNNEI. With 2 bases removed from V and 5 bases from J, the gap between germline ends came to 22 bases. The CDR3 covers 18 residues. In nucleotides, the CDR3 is TGTGCCAGCAGTGAATATGGGATGAGACGCGGGGGTCATCAGCCCCAGCATTTT. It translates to CASSEYGMRRGGHQPQHF.

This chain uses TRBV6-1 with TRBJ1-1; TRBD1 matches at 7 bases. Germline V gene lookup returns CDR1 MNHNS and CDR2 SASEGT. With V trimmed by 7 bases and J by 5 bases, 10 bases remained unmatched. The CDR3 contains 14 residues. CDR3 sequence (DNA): TGTGCCAGCACCCTCGACAGGGTCAGAACTGAAGCTTTCTTT. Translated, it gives CASTLDRVRTEAFF.

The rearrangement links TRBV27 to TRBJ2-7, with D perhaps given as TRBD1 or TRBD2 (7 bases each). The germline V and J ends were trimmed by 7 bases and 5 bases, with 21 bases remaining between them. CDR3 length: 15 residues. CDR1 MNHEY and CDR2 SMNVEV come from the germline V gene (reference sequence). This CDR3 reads CASTPLWGRGHEQYF. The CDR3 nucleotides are TGTGCCAGCACCCCCCTTTGGGGGAGGGGGCACGAGCAGTACTTC.

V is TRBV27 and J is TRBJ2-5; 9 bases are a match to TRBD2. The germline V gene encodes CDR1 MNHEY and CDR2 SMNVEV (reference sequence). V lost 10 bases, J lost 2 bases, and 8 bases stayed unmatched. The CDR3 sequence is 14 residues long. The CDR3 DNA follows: TGTGCCACCGCCAAGACTAGCGGACAAGAGACCCAGTACTTC. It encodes CATAKTSGQETQYF.

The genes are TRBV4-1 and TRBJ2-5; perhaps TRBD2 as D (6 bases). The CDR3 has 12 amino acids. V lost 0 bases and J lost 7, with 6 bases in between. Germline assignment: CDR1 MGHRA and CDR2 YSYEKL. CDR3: CASSQEGGTQYF. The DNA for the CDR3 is TGCGCCAGCAGCCAAGAGGGGGGGACCCAGTACTTC.

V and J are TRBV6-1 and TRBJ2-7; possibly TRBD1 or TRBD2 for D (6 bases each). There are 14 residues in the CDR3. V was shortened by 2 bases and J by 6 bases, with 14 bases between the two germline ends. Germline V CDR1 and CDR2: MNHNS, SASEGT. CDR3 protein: CASSELSGGGEQYF. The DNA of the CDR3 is TGTGCCAGCAGTGAACTATCCGGGGGCGGCGAGCAGTACTTC.

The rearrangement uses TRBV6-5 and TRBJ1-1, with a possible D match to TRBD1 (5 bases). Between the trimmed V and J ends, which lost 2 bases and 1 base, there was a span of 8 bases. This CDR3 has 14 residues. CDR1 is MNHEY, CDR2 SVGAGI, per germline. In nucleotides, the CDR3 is TGTGCCAGCAGTTACGCGGGGGGGAACACTGAAGCTTTCTTT. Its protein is CASSYAGGNTEAFF.

The CDR3 DNA reads TGTGCCAGCAGTTTATTCAGACAGGGGTATTACGAGCAGTACTTC. This codes for CASSLFRQGYYEQYF. The chain joins TRBV28 to TRBJ2-7; 8 nucleotides match TRBD1. With V trimmed by 1 base and J by 4 bases, 6 bases remained unmatched. Germline CDR1 reads MDHEN; CDR2 reads SYDVKM. The CDR3 loop spans 15 amino acids.

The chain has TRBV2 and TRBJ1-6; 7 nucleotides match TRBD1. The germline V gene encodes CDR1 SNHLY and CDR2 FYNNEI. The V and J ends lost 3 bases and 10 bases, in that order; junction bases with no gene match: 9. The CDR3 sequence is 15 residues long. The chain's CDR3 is CASSEDRLDGSPLHF. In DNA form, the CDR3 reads TGTGCCAGCAGTGAGGACAGGCTCGATGGATCACCCCTCCACTTT.